The sequence of this T cell receptor beta chain was determined in a study of a mutant IDH1 vaccine in newly diagnosed glioma. Study results and caveats: Patients showed vaccine-induced immune responses at a rate of roughly 93%.

The time point denotes: baseline, week 1 (first vaccination visit). The treatment here: pre-vaccination baseline after standard-of-care therapy. Between the trimmed V and J ends, which lost 3 bases and 7 bases, there was a span of 19 bases. CDR3 length equals 16 residues. Germline CDR1 is ENHRY and CDR2 is SYGVKD. Notes on this clone: Its antigen is not identified.

Some clones are missing from TCRdb's copy, which holds only in-frame ones; the method was immunoSEQ multiplex PCR. The sample records tens of thousands of clones, around 79% being singletons. This chain links TRBV10-3 with TRBJ1-5; possibly TRBD1 for D (6 bases). This clonotype originated in a man aged 35 to 55 with glioma. Some clones in this sample may be carry-over from other donors' samples. The material sequenced was PBMCs, taken from a glioma patient treated with radiotherapy, temozolomide or both. The CDR3 DNA reads as TGTGCCATCAGTGACCGGCACGTATCAGGGGAACAGCCCCAGCATTTT. Amino acids: CAISDRHVSGEQPQHF.